This TCR beta chain was found in a study of CD8 T cells in Susac syndrome. The V end lost 0 bases, the J end lost 8 bases, and 14 bases lay between the germline ends. This CDR3 has 15 residues. Germline lookup yields CDR1 SGHTA and CDR2 FQGTGA. The RNA input was about 0.5 to 1 ug, and it was reverse transcribed with random hexamers. TCRdb independently ran MiXCR on the immunoSEQ multiplex PCR reads; one entry per CDR3 protein. The table shows roughly 150,000 distinct CDR3 sequences, with about 94% occurring only once. Both CD4+ and CD8+ T cells were negatively isolated, and TEMRA cells underwent FACS enrichment.

Sequenced: CD8+ T cells from PBMCs. This TCR was recovered from a human donor with multiple sclerosis. V is TRBV7-3 and J is TRBJ2-1, with D perhaps given as TRBD1 or TRBD2 (6 bases each). This CDR3 reads CASSLTGGTSDEQFF. The CDR3 region has the DNA TGTGCCAGCAGCTTAACCGGGGGCACGTCCGATGAGCAGTTCTTC.